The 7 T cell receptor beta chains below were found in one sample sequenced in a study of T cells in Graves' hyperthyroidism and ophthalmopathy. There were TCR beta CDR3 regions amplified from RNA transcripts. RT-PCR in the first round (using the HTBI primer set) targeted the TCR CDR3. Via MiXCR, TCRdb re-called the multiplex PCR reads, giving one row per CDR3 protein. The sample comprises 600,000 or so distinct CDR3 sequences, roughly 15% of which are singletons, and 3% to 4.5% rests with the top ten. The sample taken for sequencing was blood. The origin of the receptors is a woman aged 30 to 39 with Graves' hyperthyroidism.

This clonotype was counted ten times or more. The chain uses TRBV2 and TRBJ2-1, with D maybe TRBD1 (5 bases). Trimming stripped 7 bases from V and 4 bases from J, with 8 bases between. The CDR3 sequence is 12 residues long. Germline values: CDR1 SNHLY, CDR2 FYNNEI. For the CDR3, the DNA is TGTGCCAGCACAGGGCCATACAATGAGCAGTTCTTC. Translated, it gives CASTGPYNEQFF.

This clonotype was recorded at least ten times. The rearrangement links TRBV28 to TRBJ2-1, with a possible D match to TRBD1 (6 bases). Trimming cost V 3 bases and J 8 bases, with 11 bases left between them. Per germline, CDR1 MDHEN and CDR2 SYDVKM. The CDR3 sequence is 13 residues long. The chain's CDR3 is CASSLSGEDEQFF. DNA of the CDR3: TGTGCCAGCAGTTTGTCAGGGGAAGATGAGCAGTTCTTC.

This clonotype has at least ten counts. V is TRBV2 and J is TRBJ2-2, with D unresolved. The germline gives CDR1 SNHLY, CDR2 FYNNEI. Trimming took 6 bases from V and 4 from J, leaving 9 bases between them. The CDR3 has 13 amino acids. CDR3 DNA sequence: TGTGCCAGCAGCAGGTGGGGCACCGGGGAGCTGTTTTTT. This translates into CASSRWGTGELFF.

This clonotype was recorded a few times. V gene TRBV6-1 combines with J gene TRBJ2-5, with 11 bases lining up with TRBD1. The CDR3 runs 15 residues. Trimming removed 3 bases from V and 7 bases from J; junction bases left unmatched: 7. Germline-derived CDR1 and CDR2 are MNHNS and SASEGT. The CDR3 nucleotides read TGTGCCAGCAGTGACGGACAGGGGGCGAGGGGGACCCAGTACTTC. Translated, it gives CASSDGQGARGTQYF.

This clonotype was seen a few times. The CDR3 is CASPPLVDSNQPQHF. Here the CDR3 DNA reads TGTGCCAGTCCGCCGCTGGTAGATAGCAATCAGCCCCAGCATTTT. The chain recombines TRBV19 with TRBJ1-5; D remains unclear. Germline V gene sequence: CDR1 LNHDA, CDR2 SQIVND (reference sequence). This CDR3 is built from 15 residues. Trimming took off 8 bases at V and 0 bases at J, with 14 bases between the two ends.

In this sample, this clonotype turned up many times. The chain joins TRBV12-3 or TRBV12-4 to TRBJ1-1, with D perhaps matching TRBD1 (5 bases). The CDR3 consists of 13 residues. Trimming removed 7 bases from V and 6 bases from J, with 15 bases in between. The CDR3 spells CASTPGGASEAFF. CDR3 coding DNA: TGTGCCAGCACCCCAGGCGGGGCCTCTGAAGCTTTCTTT.

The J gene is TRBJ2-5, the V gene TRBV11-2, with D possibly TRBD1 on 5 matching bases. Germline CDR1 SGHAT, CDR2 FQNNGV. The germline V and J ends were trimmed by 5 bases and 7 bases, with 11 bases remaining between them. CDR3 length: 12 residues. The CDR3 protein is CASSRQLRTQYF. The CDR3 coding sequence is TGTGCCAGCAGCCGACAGCTACGGACCCAGTACTTC.